These 14 T cell receptor beta chains were all obtained from the same sample, sequenced in a study of blood T cell repertoires in COVID-19 (dated by TCRdb to 2019 to 2021). Library prep was done by the immunoSEQ multiplex PCR assay. This immuneACCESS table, as held by TCRdb, lists in-frame sequences with V and J called but not all clones. Of the missing ones, under half trace to an unresolved V gene in checked studies; the others have no known cause. Across this sample there are over 250,000 clones, with around 90% seen only once. The leading ten clones occupy roughly a tenth of the sample. The sequenced sample consisted of peripheral blood. The receptor source for this set is a woman in her seventies with COVID-19, enrolled during active disease.

The CDR3 nucleotides read TGTGCCAGTACCGTAGACAGGGGCAATGAGCAGTTCTTC. Its protein product is CASTVDRGNEQFF. V is TRBV19 and J is TRBJ2-1; 8 nucleotides agree with TRBD1. The CDR3 runs 13 residues. V dropped 7 bases and J dropped 6; count of bases not matched to a gene: 5. The germline V gene has CDR1 LNHDA and CDR2 SQIVND (reference sequence).

This chain connects TRBV2 to TRBJ2-1; 10 bases line up with TRBD2. V was pared by 7 bases and J by 6 bases, with 6 bases of the junction left unmatched. Germline CDR1 SNHLY, CDR2 FYNNEI. The CDR3 covers 14 residues. The CDR3 here is CASIVAGGGNEQFF. The CDR3 DNA reads as TGTGCCAGCATTGTAGCGGGAGGAGGCAATGAGCAGTTCTTC.

The chain is built from TRBV7-9 and TRBJ2-1, with 10 bases that match TRBD2. Per the germline V gene, CDR1 is SEHNR and CDR2 is FQNEAQ (reference sequence). V was pared by 0 bases and J by 3 bases, with 11 bases of the junction left unmatched. This CDR3 is built from 19 residues. This chain's CDR3 is CASSLAAGLASARYNEQFF. CDR3 DNA: TGTGCCAGCAGCTTAGCGGCGGGACTAGCGAGTGCTCGCTACAATGAGCAGTTCTTC.

The chain links TRBV6-6 to TRBJ2-5, with D possibly TRBD1 on 5 matching bases. Germline V gene lookup returns CDR1 MNHNY and CDR2 SVGAGI (reference sequence). The ends were cut back, 2 bases at V and 7 bases at J, with 17 bases in the middle. This CDR3 is built from 15 residues. The CDR3: CASSYPQKGIGTQYF. In nucleotides, the CDR3 is TGTGCCAGCAGTTACCCCCAGAAGGGGATTGGGACCCAGTACTTC.

The chain employs TRBV5-5 and TRBJ1-4; no clear D. CDR3 length equals 14 residues. The germline V and J ends were trimmed by 2 bases and 8 bases, with 13 bases remaining between them. Germline V gives CDR1 SGHKS, CDR2 YYEKEE (reference sequence). This CDR3 is CASSLGTPGEKLFF. The DNA of the CDR3 is TGTGCCAGCAGCTTAGGTACCCCGGGGGAAAAACTGTTTTTT. Using reference TRBV5-5 and TRBJ1-4 for the parts outside the CDR3, the full variable domain is DAGVTQSPTHLIKTRGQQVTLRCSPISGHKSVSWYQQVLGQGPQFIFQYYEKEERGRGNFPDRFSARQFPNYSSELNVNALLLGDSALYLCASSLGTPGEKLFFGSGTQLSVL.

This sequence joins TRBV25-1 and TRBJ2-3; 8 bases align to TRBD1. The CDR3 totals 14 residues. Germline lookup yields CDR1 MGHDK and CDR2 SYGVNS. With V trimmed by 6 bases and J by 1 base, 3 bases remained unmatched. The CDR3, as DNA: TGTGCCAGCAGAACAGGGGGACGCACAGATACGCAGTATTTT. Its protein product is CASRTGGRTDTQYF.

The table lists this clone with a few counts. J is TRBJ1-5 and V is TRBV3-1 (or the pseudogene TRBV3-2), with a tentative D call TRBD1 (6 bases). The ends were cut back, 5 bases at V and 4 bases at J, with 12 bases in the middle. CDR1 and CDR2 (germline): LGHDT, YNNKEL (reference sequence). CDR3 length: 14 amino acids. The CDR3 protein is CASSGRGGNQPQHF. CDR3 coding DNA: TGTGCCAGCAGCGGAAGGGGGGGGAATCAGCCCCAGCATTTT.

The V and J genes are TRBV19 and TRBJ1-1; possible D gene TRBD1, 5 bases. The CDR3 spans 13 residues. CDR1 and CDR2 from the germline V gene are LNHDA and SQIVND (reference sequence). V was shortened by 1 base and J by 6 bases, with 9 bases between the two germline ends. This chain's CDR3 is CASSIVGGAEAFF. For the CDR3, the DNA is TGTGCCAGTAGTATAGTTGGGGGGGCTGAAGCTTTCTTT.

In DNA form, the CDR3 reads TGTGCCACCAGTCCCCTATTACAGGGGCCGTCCACCGGGGAGCTGTTTTTT. It is translated as CATSPLLQGPSTGELFF. This chain links TRBV24-1 with TRBJ2-2; 7 nucleotides agree with TRBD1. The trim removed 6 bases at V and 4 bases at J, leaving 13 bases unmatched. The CDR3 runs 17 residues. Germline V CDR1 and CDR2: KGHDR, SFDVKD.

V and J are TRBV6-6 and TRBJ1-1, with D possibly being TRBD1 (5 bases). Trimming took 4 bases from V and 11 from J, leaving 17 bases between them. The CDR3 has 13 amino acids. The germline V gene encodes CDR1 MNHNY and CDR2 SVGAGI (reference sequence). DNA of the CDR3: TGTGCCAGCAGTTTAGCCCAGGGAATTTGGGCTTTCTTT. Residues: CASSLAQGIWAFF.

The chain has TRBV18 and TRBJ2-7; weak D call: TRBD1 (5 bases). This CDR3 spans 12 amino acids. Trimming pared 2 bases from V and 6 bases from J, leaving 8 bases between. Per germline, CDR1 KGHSH and CDR2 LQKENI. DNA of the CDR3: TGTGCCAGCTCACCATGGGGCACCGAGCAGTACTTC. This translates into CASSPWGTEQYF.

V usage is TRBV7-3 and J usage is TRBJ2-7; no reliable D call. The CDR3 spans 15 residues. Trimming removed 5 bases from V and 4 bases from J, with 18 bases in between. The germline CDR1 and CDR2 sequences are SGHTA and FQGTGA. The CDR3 loop is CASSVGPTSTYEQYF. CDR3 nucleotide sequence: TGTGCCAGCAGCGTGGGCCCCACCTCGACATACGAGCAGTACTTC.

This chain links TRBV30 with TRBJ1-6; tentative D call: TRBD1 (6 bases). The CDR3 contains 14 residues. Germline V gene data show CDR1 as GTSNPN and CDR2 as SVGIG (reference sequence). V lost 0 bases and J lost 10, with 13 bases in between. The CDR3 nucleotides read TGTGCCTGGAGTGTATATGGGGGCCGGTCACCCCTCCACTTT. Its protein is CAWSVYGGRSPLHF. Based on the CDR3 plus reference TRBV30 and TRBJ1-6, the full variable domain is SQTIHQWPATLVQPVGSPLSLECTVEGTSNPNLYWYRQAAGRGLQLLFYSVGIGQISSEVPQNLSASRPQDRQFILSSKKLLLSDSGFYLCAWSVYGGRSPLHFGNGTRLTVT.

The rearrangement uses TRBV10-2 and TRBJ2-7; 9 bases agree with TRBD1. The CDR3 is 13 residues long. The ends lost 9 bases at V and 2 bases at J; junction bases unmatched: 5. CDR1 WSHSY and CDR2 SAAADI come from the germline V gene. The CDR3 loop reads CARRDRAAYEQYF. In nucleotides, the CDR3 is TGCGCCAGGAGGGACAGGGCCGCCTACGAGCAGTACTTC.